Shown below are 18 T cell receptor beta chains from a single sample sequenced in a study of identical twins. Each CDR3 protein is one row after TCRdb ran MiXCR on the 5' RACE reads. Among 750,000 to 950,000 distinct CDR3 sequences listed, about 12% were seen once. The sample was also linked to a second study, of yellow fever vaccine responses in identical twins.

Sequencing input: PBMCs. These receptor sequences come from a woman between 18 and 29 years old in good health.

There are many counts of this clonotype. The junction departs from germline at one end; a sequencing error may be responsible. The chain uses TRBV6-5 and TRBJ2-3, with TRBD2 identical over 9 bases. The CDR3 sequence is 15 residues long. Germline V gives CDR1 MNHEY, CDR2 SVGAGI. This chain's CDR3 is CASSLSGTSKDTQYF. The CDR3 DNA sequence: TGTGCCAGCAGTTTGTCCGGGACTAGCAAAGATACGCAGTATTTT.

This clonotype was picked up a small number of times. The CDR3 loop is CASSHPGSSGETQYF. DNA of the CDR3: TGCGCCAGCAGCCACCCCGGCTCTAGCGGGGAGACCCAGTACTTC. The chain combines TRBV4-1 with TRBJ2-5; 8 nucleotides align to TRBD2. The CDR3 extends over 15 amino acids. V gave up 3 bases and J gave up 5 bases; unmatched junction bases: 8. Germline CDR1 and CDR2: MGHRA and YSYEKL.

The table lists this clonotype with a few counts. This sequence joins TRBV11-2 and TRBJ1-2, with D maybe TRBD1 (5 bases). CDR3 size: 17 residues. Trimming took off 2 bases at V and 8 bases at J, with 24 bases between the two ends. The V gene's germline CDR1 is SGHAT and CDR2 FQNNGV. This CDR3 is CASSLLGPAFAGGGYTF. As DNA, the CDR3 is TGTGCCAGCAGCTTACTCGGGCCTGCTTTTGCGGGGGGGGGCTACACCTTC.

This clonotype was observed many times. The chain couples TRBV21-1 to TRBJ2-1; whether TRBD2, the table's D call, matches the DNA was not checked. TRBV21-1 counts as a pseudogene. CDR3 length equals 17 residues. CDR3 sequence (DNA): TGTGCCAGCAGCAAAGAGAGAATAGCGGGGTCTTACAATGAGCAGTTCTTC. As protein: CASSKERIAGSYNEQFF.

This clonotype was detected a few times. V is TRBV18 and J is TRBJ2-1; D is undetermined. Trimming removed 3 bases at V and 3 bases at J, with 6 bases between. The germline V gene encodes CDR1 KGHSH and CDR2 LQKENI. The CDR3 has 13 amino acids. For the CDR3, the DNA is TGTGCCAGCTCACCGATGGGCTACAATGAGCAGTTCTTC. Protein: CASSPMGYNEQFF.

This clonotype has more than one count but fewer than ten. V is TRBV15 and J is TRBJ2-3; TRBD1 matches 10 bases. The V gene's germline CDR1 is LNHNV and CDR2 YYDKDF (reference sequence). V trimming: 3 bases; J trimming: 5 bases; junction bases outside the gene matches: 5. The CDR3 totals 15 residues. This CDR3 reads CATSSSTGGRDTQYF. CDR3 DNA: TGTGCCACCAGCAGCTCGACAGGGGGCAGAGATACGCAGTATTTT. The full variable domain, completed using reference TRBV15 and TRBJ2-3, is DAMVIQNPRYQVTQFGKPVTLSCSQTLNHNVMYWYQQKSSQAPKLLFHYYDKDFNNEADTPDNFQSRRPNTSFCFLDIRSPGLGDTAMYLCATSSSTGGRDTQYFGPGTRLTVL.

This clonotype was recorded a few times. The chain carries TRBV29-1 and TRBJ2-2; TRBD2 aligns across 9 bases. The CDR3 extends over 14 amino acids. V lost 7 bases to trimming and J lost 5 bases; unmatched junction nucleotides: 8. Germline V lookup: CDR1 SQVTM, CDR2 ANQGSEA. The CDR3 loop is CSGILAGRTGELFF. The DNA of the CDR3 is TGCAGCGGCATCCTAGCGGGGAGAACCGGGGAGCTGTTTTTT.

This clonotype was counted at least ten times. The chain recombines TRBV12-3 or TRBV12-4 with TRBJ1-6, with TRBD1 matching over 9 bases. CDR3 length equals 16 residues. After removal of 2 bases from V and 10 bases from J, the junction contained 9 bases not matched to a gene. CDR3 loop: CASSLLATGGLSPLHF. In nucleotides, the CDR3 is TGTGCCAGCAGTTTATTGGCGACAGGGGGATTATCACCCCTCCACTTT.

This clonotype was seen a handful of times. The chain joins TRBV10-3 to TRBJ1-1, with D unclear. CDR1 ENHRY and CDR2 SYGVKD come from the germline V gene. V was pared by 6 bases and J by 1 base, with 12 bases between. The CDR3 loop spans 14 amino acids. The CDR3 sequence is CAISPGRGNTEAFF. The CDR3 nucleotides read TGTGCCATCAGCCCCGGGAGAGGGAACACTGAAGCTTTCTTT.

The V gene is TRBV20-1, the J gene TRBJ2-1, with 8 bases identical to TRBD1. After removal of 8 bases from V and 7 bases from J, the junction contained 13 bases not matched to a gene. Germline CDR1 DFQATT, CDR2 SNEGSKA (reference sequence). The CDR3 extends over 14 amino acids. The CDR3 nucleotides read TGCAGTACTGAAAGGGACAGGCTCTGGAATGAGCAGTTCTTC. Translation gives CSTERDRLWNEQFF.

This clonotype was seen a few times. The chain has TRBV20-1 and TRBJ1-2; D call uncertain. Germline CDR1 DFQATT, CDR2 SNEGSKA (reference sequence). The CDR3 is made up of 16 amino acids. Trimming left V 0 bases short and J 1 base short, with 15 bases between. CDR3 residues: CSARDHVAGVNYGYTF. The CDR3 nucleotides read TGCAGTGCTAGAGATCATGTGGCAGGCGTTAACTATGGCTACACCTTC.

This chain uses TRBV5-1 with TRBJ1-4; the D gene is possibly TRBD1 (6 bases). V gave up 1 base and J gave up 8 bases, with 24 bases separating them. CDR1 is SGHRS and CDR2 is YFSETQ in the germline V gene. This CDR3 comprises 18 residues. CDR3 bases: TGCGCCAGCAGCTTGAGTCTTTCTGACAGGTCGGGAAACGAAAAACTGTTTTTT. This encodes CASSLSLSDRSGNEKLFF.

The gene calls are TRBV5-1 and TRBJ2-5; 8 bases are shared with TRBD1. From germline, CDR1 is SGHRS and CDR2 YFSETQ. The CDR3 contains 17 residues. Germline trimming cut 1 base from V and 2 bases from J; bases unmatched to any gene: 10. The CDR3 region has the DNA TGCGCCAGCAGCTTGCCCACACGGACAGGGCGGCAAGAGACCCAGTACTTC. It codes for CASSLPTRTGRQETQYF.

This clonotype was seen a handful of times. This chain joins TRBV2 and TRBJ1-6; the D is unclear. CDR3 length equals 9 residues. V was trimmed by 6 bases and J by 13 bases, leaving 4 bases between them. Germline V CDR1 and CDR2: SNHLY, FYNNEI. The CDR3 here is CASSDPLHF. The CDR3 DNA reads as TGTGCCAGCAGCGACCCCCTCCACTTT.

This clonotype has more than one count but fewer than ten. The chain carries TRBV20-1 and TRBJ2-3; 10 bases are a match to TRBD2. This CDR3 contains 15 residues. J lost 2 bases, V lost 5 bases, and 7 bases had no gene match. Germline CDR1 and CDR2: DFQATT and SNEGSKA (reference sequence). CDR3 loop: CSAPGLADNTDTQYF. CDR3 DNA: TGCAGTGCTCCAGGACTAGCGGACAACACAGATACGCAGTATTTT.

This clonotype showed up just a few times. V usage is TRBV20-1 and J usage is TRBJ2-7; D might be TRBD1 (6 bases). Looked up from germline, CDR1 is DFQATT and CDR2 is SNEGSKA (reference sequence). The CDR3 spans 15 residues. Trimming left V 7 bases short and J 4 bases short, with 23 bases between. CDR3 loop: CSDNSGADRKYEQYF. The CDR3, as DNA: TGCAGTGATAATTCCGGAGCGGACAGAAAATACGAGCAGTACTTC.

The chain couples TRBV12-3 or TRBV12-4 to TRBJ2-2; a weak D match, TRBD2 (7 bases). V lost 8 bases to trimming and J lost 1 base, with 17 bases between them. The CDR3 contains 16 residues. The DNA of the CDR3 is TGTGCCAGCCGATTCGGGGGGCTGCTGAACACCGGGGAGCTGTTTTTT. Residues: CASRFGGLLNTGELFF.

The J gene is TRBJ2-3, the V gene TRBV3-1, with D hard to call. The germline CDR1 and CDR2 sequences are LGHDT and YNNKEL (reference sequence). CDR3 length: 13 residues. V was cut by 5 bases and J by 7 bases, with 13 bases left in between. The DNA of the CDR3 is TGTGCCAGCAGCGCGGACGTACTAAATACGCAGTATTTT. Translating it yields CASSADVLNTQYF.